This is a list of T cell receptor beta chains from one sample in a study of blood T cells in healthy people across ages. From the 5' RACE reads, TCRdb called clonotypes with MiXCR, one entry per CDR3 protein. Of under 800,000 distinct CDR3 sequences in the sample, around 21% are singletons; the top ten hold roughly 3.9%. The sequenced sample was blood. The receptors come from a man aged 70 or older in good health. CDR3s include the opening cysteine and the closing phenylalanine or tryptophan. A D gene is named only where the DNA matches it firmly. Rows give clone size only sometimes, using once, few, many, or a class for an expanded clone.

D | size | J | V | length | DNA | CDR3
- | - | TRBJ2-4 | TRBV2 | 12 | TGTGCCAGCGGGTCCCAAATGGACATTCAGTACTTC | CASGSQMDIQYF
- | few | TRBJ2-1 | TRBV12-3/TRBV12-4 | 18 | TGTGCCAGCAGTTTAGGGGAGTTACTAGCCCTCTACTACAATGAGCAGTTCTTC | CASSLGELLALYYNEQFF
TRBD1 | - | TRBJ1-3 | TRBV9 | 17 | TGTGCCAGCAGCAAAGAGGACAGGGGATGGGTAGGAAACACCATATATTTT | CASSKEDRGWVGNTIYF
- | - | TRBJ2-7 | TRBV14 | 14 | TGTGCCAGCCGCATGGCGGGAACCTCCTACGAGCAGTACTTC | CASRMAGTSYEQYF
- | few | TRBJ2-1 | TRBV29-1 | 15 | TGCAGCGTTGAAGAAACACCGAGCTCCTACAATGAGCAGTTCTTC | CSVEETPSSYNEQFF
- | few | TRBJ1-2 | TRBV2 | 14 | TGTGCCAGCACGTCCCAGCCCTCCTTATATGGCTACACCTTC | CASTSQPSLYGYTF
- | few | TRBJ2-3 | TRBV29-1 | 11 | TGCAGCGGGGGCGCGGCAGATACGCAGTATTTT | CSGGAADTQYF
- | few | TRBJ2-2 | TRBV2 | 14 | TGTGCCAGCAAGGGGGAACAGGCTGCCGGGGAGCTGTTTTTT | CASKGEQAAGELFF
- | - | TRBJ2-7 | TRBV3-1 | 13 | TGTGCCAGCAGCCTCCAGATGGGCGACGAGCAGTACTTC | CASSLQMGDEQYF
TRBD2 | - | TRBJ2-1 | TRBV9 | 15 | TGTGCCAGCAGCGTAGGTGTAGCGGGAATCAATGAGCAGTTCTTC | CASSVGVAGINEQFF
- | few | TRBJ1-4 | TRBV9 | 16 | TGTGCCAGCAGCCCCCCCTCGGCTGCAACTAATGAAAAACTGTTTTTT | CASSPPSAATNEKLFF
- | - | TRBJ2-1 | TRBV7-2 | 15 | TGTGCCAGCACCCGGGACGGTAGCTCCTACAATGAGCAGTTCTTC | CASTRDGSSYNEQFF
TRBD1 | few | TRBJ1-6 | TRBV29-1 | 16 | TGCAGCGTTGTAGACTCCGGGACAGGGAAGAATTCACCCCTCCACTTT | CSVVDSGTGKNSPLHF
- | few | TRBJ2-7 | TRBV6-6 | 10 | TGTGCCAGCAGTCACGAAGGGCAGTACTTC | CASSHEGQYF
- | few | TRBJ2-2 | TRBV6-1 | 15 | TGTGCCAGCAGTGAAGGTGGGAGGAACACCGGGGAGCTGTTTTTT | CASSEGGRNTGELFF
- | many | TRBJ2-1 | TRBV6-2/TRBV6-3 | 13 | TGTGCCAGCAGTTACTCGGCTTACAATGAGCAGTTCTTC | CASSYSAYNEQFF
- | few | TRBJ1-4 | TRBV27 | 13 | TGTGCCAGCAGCCTGACAGGTTTTGAAAAACTGTTTTTT | CASSLTGFEKLFF
- | - | TRBJ2-7 | TRBV3-1 | 12 | TGTGCCAGCAGCCAGGGACAGGGCGGGAGGTATTTC | CASSQGQGGRYF
TRBD2 | many | TRBJ2-6 | TRBV29-1 | 18 | TGCAGCGTTGCTCTACTAGCGGGAGATCGAACTGGGGCCAACGTCCTGACTTTC | CSVALLAGDRTGANVLTF
TRBD1 | - | TRBJ1-1 | TRBV10-3 | 14 | TGTGCCTCACAGGGGATCGGGATGAACACTGAAGCTTTCTTT | CASQGIGMNTEAFF
TRBD2 | - | TRBJ2-7 | TRBV5-6 | 15 | TGTGCCAGCAGCAAATCGACTAGCGGGAGCGACGAGCAGTACTTC | CASSKSTSGSDEQYF
TRBD2 | many | TRBJ2-7 | TRBV4-2 | 14 | TGTGCCAGCAGCCAACAGGCTAGCGGCCACGAGCAGTACTTC | CASSQQASGHEQYF
TRBD1 | few | TRBJ1-4 | TRBV10-3 | 18 | TGTGCCATCAGTGAGTCGCAGGGGGATGGACGAACTAATGAAAAACTGTTTTTT | CAISESQGDGRTNEKLFF
TRBD1 | few | TRBJ1-3 | TRBV5-1 | 16 | TGCGCCAGCAGCCGGGAGGGACAGGGAGGAGGAAACACCATATATTTT | CASSREGQGGGNTIYF
- | many | TRBJ2-1 | TRBV7-2 | 15 | TGTGCCAGCAGCTCAGCGGCGAGCTCCTACAATGAGCAGTTCTTC | CASSSAASSYNEQFF
TRBD1 | few | TRBJ1-4 | TRBV5-1 | 16 | TGCGCCAGCAGCTTGGGCCCGGGACAGGTCGATGAAAAACTGTTTTTT | CASSLGPGQVDEKLFF
TRBD1 | - | TRBJ2-5 | TRBV19 | 15 | TGTGCCAGTAGTAACCCCGGGACAGGGGGTGAGACCCAGTACTTC | CASSNPGTGGETQYF
TRBD2 | few | TRBJ2-1 | TRBV20-1 | 17 | TGCAGTGCTCCTCGGACTAGCGGGAGGTCTTCCTACAATGAGCAGTTCTTC | CSAPRTSGRSSYNEQFF
- | few | TRBJ2-6 | TRBV20-1 | 13 | TGCAGTGCTAGGGCTACTGGGGCCAACGTCCTGACTTTC | CSARATGANVLTF
- | - | TRBJ2-4 | TRBV25-1 | 12 | TGTGCCAGCAGTGAATCTTGGAACATTCAGTACTTC | CASSESWNIQYF
- | - | TRBJ2-5 | TRBV12-3/TRBV12-4 | 12 | TGTGCCAGCAGGGCCTACGAAGAGACCCAGTACTTC | CASRAYEETQYF
- | - | TRBJ2-2 | TRBV7-9 | 14 | TGTGCCAGCAGCATAGGGATCAACACCGGGGAGCTGTTTTTT | CASSIGINTGELFF
- | - | TRBJ2-4 | TRBV28 | 15 | TGTGCCACCATCTCTGGAGGCGTAGCCAAAAACATTCAGTACTTC | CATISGGVAKNIQYF
TRBD2 | once | TRBJ2-1 | TRBV20-1 | 18 | TGCAGTGCTTTCTCGACTAGCGGGGGCCCCAGCTCCTACAATGAGCAGTTCTTC | CSAFSTSGGPSSYNEQFF
- | - | TRBJ2-1 | TRBV5-1 | 15 | TGCGCCAGCAGCTTGGATCTACCGAGCTACAATGAGCAGTTCTTC | CASSLDLPSYNEQFF
- | few | TRBJ2-5 | TRBV7-8 | 15 | TGTGCCAGCAGCTTAGCGCCTCGGACACAAGAGACCCAGTACTTC | CASSLAPRTQETQYF